The 17 T cell receptor beta chains in this list originate from one sample, sequenced in a study of T cells in Graves' hyperthyroidism and ophthalmopathy (dated by TCRdb to the late 2010s). Receptors were amplified or captured by multiplex PCR. For sequencing, an Illumina HiSeq 2000 was employed. Amplification of TCR beta CDR3 regions was carried out from RNA transcripts. The TCR CDR3 was subjected to a first round of RT-PCR using the HTBI primer set and the Qiagen OneStep RT-PCR kit. TCRdb reran the public reads through fastp at Q25 and MiXCR, keeping productive beta chains. CDR3 protein duplicates are merged, each entry listing the most common genes and DNA. Recorded for this sample are roughly 550,000 distinct CDR3 sequences; about 16% of them occurred a single time. The ten largest clonotypes hold 25% to 35% of the sample. The sample was blood. These receptors were taken from a woman aged 30 to 39 with Graves' ophthalmopathy.

The table lists this clonotype with many counts. This CDR3 is CASSPDRAQYNEQFF. DNA for the CDR3: TGTGCCAGCAGCCCGGACAGGGCCCAATACAATGAGCAGTTCTTC. This chain links TRBV28 with TRBJ2-1; 8 bases fit TRBD1. Germline lookup yields CDR1 MDHEN and CDR2 SYDVKM. The V and J ends lost 6 bases and 4 bases, in that order; junction bases with no gene match: 8. The CDR3 is made up of 15 amino acids.

This chain joins TRBV4-2 and TRBJ1-1, with 8 bases identical to TRBD1. CDR3 length: 15 amino acids. V gave up 1 base and J gave up 11 bases; unmatched junction bases: 12. From germline, CDR1 is LGHNA and CDR2 YNFKEQ. CDR3 nucleotides: TGTGCCAGCAGCCAAGTATGGGACAGGCATCCTAAGGCTTTCTTT. Translation gives CASSQVWDRHPKAFF.

J is TRBJ2-7 and V is TRBV5-4; 8 nucleotides match TRBD2. The CDR3 totals 14 residues. The germline gives CDR1 SGHNT, CDR2 YYREEE (reference sequence). V lost 10 bases to trimming and J lost 5 bases; unmatched junction nucleotides: 14. In DNA form, the CDR3 reads TGTGCCTTTAATAAGCGGGAGAAATCGGACGAGCAGTACTTC. Translating gives CAFNKREKSDEQYF.

At least ten counts were recorded for this clonotype. The V and J genes are TRBV12-3 or TRBV12-4 and TRBJ2-7; D not certain. The CDR3 sequence is 14 residues long. V was shortened by 6 bases and J by 8 bases, with 20 bases between the two germline ends. The CDR3 DNA is TGTGCCAGCAGCCCGGACGGGCGGCCTATAAAGCAGTACTTC. Amino acid sequence: CASSPDGRPIKQYF.

This clonotype has only a few counts. The chain employs TRBV29-1 and TRBJ2-2; D ambiguous. This CDR3 region has 12 residues. Germline assignment: CDR1 SQVTM and CDR2 ANQGSEA. Deletions cut 1 base from V and 6 bases from J, with 6 bases between. The CDR3 DNA follows: TGCAGCGTTGAAGCTTCAGCCGGGGAGCTGTTTTTT. Protein sequence: CSVEASAGELFF.

This clonotype was counted many times. This chain joins TRBV2 and TRBJ1-2; 8 nucleotides line up with TRBD1. V lost 4 bases to trimming and J lost 2 bases; unmatched junction nucleotides: 6. CDR1 is SNHLY, CDR2 FYNNEI, per germline. The CDR3 totals 15 residues. The CDR3 DNA follows: TGTGCCAGCAGTGGGACAGGGTTGATAAACTATGGCTACACCTTC. Its translation: CASSGTGLINYGYTF.

The sample holds many counts of this clonotype. V is TRBV7-9 and J is TRBJ2-3; D is perhaps TRBD1 (6 bases). The CDR3 contains 12 residues. Trimming left V 5 bases short and J 5 bases short, with 8 bases between. CDR1 is SEHNR and CDR2 is FQNEAQ in the germline V gene (reference sequence). The CDR3 loop is CASSQGGDTQYF. In nucleotides, the CDR3 is TGTGCCAGCAGCCAAGGGGGAGATACGCAGTATTTT.

This clonotype came up a few times. J is TRBJ2-1 and V is TRBV28; TRBD2 matches 14 bases. Trimming took 0 bases from V and 8 from J; bases not matched to a gene: 9. Looked up from germline, CDR1 is MDHEN and CDR2 is SYDVKM. CDR3 length equals 18 residues. In nucleotides, the CDR3 is TGTGCCAGCAGTTTATGGTACCCGACTAGCGGGAGGGCCGATGAGCAGTTCTTC. Encoded protein: CASSLWYPTSGRADEQFF.

Regarding this clonotype: One junction end disagrees with the germline gene, perhaps due to a read error. The V gene is TRBV6-9, the J gene TRBJ2-2; TRBD1 agrees at 10 bases. This CDR3 comprises 15 residues. The V gene's germline CDR1 is MNHGY and CDR2 SVAAGI. CDR3 sequence reads: CASSWTGGGTGGLFF. Written as DNA, the CDR3 is TGTGCCAGCAGTTGGACAGGGGGGGGGACCGGGGGGCTGTTTTTT.

This clonotype was observed a few times. The J gene is TRBJ2-7, the V gene TRBV27, with D hard to call. This CDR3 contains 14 residues. Trimming stripped 2 bases from V and 3 bases from J, with 11 bases between. Germline-derived CDR1 and CDR2 are MNHEY and SMNVEV (reference sequence). The CDR3: CASSLKGGSYEQYF. CDR3 nucleotides: TGTGCCAGCAGTTTAAAGGGCGGAAGCTACGAGCAGTACTTC.

This clonotype was observed many times. The V gene is TRBV27, the J gene TRBJ2-2, with TRBD1 matching over 8 bases. The CDR3 extends over 16 amino acids. Germline V lookup: CDR1 MNHEY, CDR2 SMNVEV (reference sequence). The V and J ends lost 1 base and 1 base, in that order; junction bases with no gene match: 2. CDR3: CASSLYGTGNTGELFF. In nucleotides, the CDR3 is TGTGCCAGCAGTTTATATGGGACAGGGAACACCGGGGAGCTGTTTTTT.

This clonotype was seen only a few times. This sequence joins TRBV13 and TRBJ2-1; D is ambiguous. V dropped 3 bases and J dropped 7 bases, with 7 bases sitting between them. This CDR3 has 12 amino acids. Germline V gene data show CDR1 as PRHDT and CDR2 as FYEKMQ (reference sequence). CDR3 protein: CASSFQENEQFF. The CDR3 DNA is TGTGCCAGCAGCTTTCAAGAGAATGAGCAGTTCTTC. Together with reference TRBV13 and TRBJ2-1, the CDR3 gives the full variable domain: AAGVIQSPRHLIKEKRETATLKCYPIPRHDTVYWYQQGPGQDPQFLISFYEKMQSDKGSIPDRFSAQQFSDYHSELNMSSLELGDSALYFCASSFQENEQFFGPGTRLTVL.

The sample holds a few counts of this clonotype. The chain employs TRBV6-1 and TRBJ2-3; 9 nucleotides match TRBD1. The CDR3 has 15 residues. Trimming removed 8 bases from V and 2 bases from J; junction bases left unmatched: 8. Germline CDR1 MNHNS, CDR2 SASEGT. The CDR3 DNA reads TGTGCCAGCGGGCGACAGGGGGGCACCACAGATACGCAGTATTTT. Translated, it gives CASGRQGGTTDTQYF.

This clonotype came up a few times. The chain recombines TRBV20-1 with TRBJ1-5; 7 nucleotides match TRBD1. The length of the CDR3 is 16 residues. The V gene's germline CDR1 is DFQATT and CDR2 SNEGSKA (reference sequence). Trimming cost V 3 bases and J 0 bases; bases outside gene matches: 8. CDR3 region: CSASGTDPYSNQPQHF. The CDR3 DNA follows: TGCAGTGCTAGTGGGACAGACCCCTATAGCAATCAGCCCCAGCATTTT.

Many counts were recorded for this clonotype. The chain links TRBV20-1 to TRBJ1-2; maybe TRBD1 (5 bases). The germline gives CDR1 DFQATT, CDR2 SNEGSKA (reference sequence). This CDR3 is built from 13 residues. Trimming pared 0 bases from V and 8 bases from J, leaving 13 bases between. The CDR3 loop reads CSARDETGGGYTF. DNA for the CDR3: TGCAGTGCTAGAGACGAAACAGGAGGAGGCTACACCTTC.

This clonotype appeared a single time. This clone may be a read error of a much larger clone one base away. The V and J genes are TRBV27 and TRBJ2-5, with D possibly being TRBD1 or TRBD2 (5 bases each). The length of the CDR3 is 14 residues. Per germline, CDR1 MNHEY and CDR2 SMNVEV (reference sequence). The CDR3 sequence is CTSSLRDGEETQYF. CDR3 nucleotide sequence: TGTACCAGCAGTCTCCGGGACGGCGAAGAGACCCAGTACTTC.

This clonotype was observed many times. The chain carries TRBV5-1 and TRBJ2-1; 7 positions match TRBD1. This CDR3 is built from 16 residues. Trimming took 3 bases from V and 8 from J; bases not matched to a gene: 14. The germline V gene encodes CDR1 SGHRS and CDR2 YFSETQ. The CDR3 sequence is CASSSGQPKVMDEQFF. For the CDR3, the DNA is TGCGCCAGCAGCTCGGGACAGCCCAAGGTAATGGATGAGCAGTTCTTC.